These 8 T cell receptor beta chains were sequenced from one sample in a study of blood T cell repertoires in COVID-19 (dated by TCRdb to the early 2020s). The library was made by the immunoSEQ multiplex PCR assay. This is the immuneACCESS table as TCRdb keeps it, with only in-frame sequences that have V and J called. A part of the clones is gone; compared with another copy, unresolved V genes explain less than half, and the rest is unexplained. The sample table shows 170,000 or so clones, and 88% are seen once. Clones ranked in the top ten supply approximately 9% of the sample. Specimen: PBMCs or T cells enriched from blood (not recorded which). The receptors originated from a woman between 18 and 29 years old who had recovered from COVID-19.

The chain uses TRBV27 and TRBJ2-1, with 8 positions matching TRBD2. The CDR3 spans 14 residues. V trimming: 5 bases; J trimming: 4 bases; junction bases outside the gene matches: 4. Germline CDR1 is MNHEY and CDR2 is SMNVEV (reference sequence). The CDR3 reads CASSRGGGYNEQFF. CDR3 nucleotides: TGTGCCAGCAGTAGGGGCGGGGGGTACAATGAGCAGTTCTTC.

This chain uses TRBV10-3 with TRBJ2-1; 11 bases are shared with TRBD2. Per germline, CDR1 ENHRY and CDR2 SYGVKD. The CDR3 runs to 17 residues. V shed 4 bases, J shed 8 bases, and the junction held 13 bases outside the gene matches. For the CDR3, the DNA is TGTGCCATCAGTGGGCCCACTAGCGGGGGTATTCAACATGAGCAGTTCTTC. Translating it yields CAISGPTSGGIQHEQFF.

This chain joins TRBV18 and TRBJ2-7; TRBD1 matches at 9 bases. This CDR3 contains 14 residues. Germline V gives CDR1 KGHSH, CDR2 LQKENI. The J segment lost 6 bases and the V segment lost 2 bases, leaving 5 bases of the junction unmatched. The CDR3 DNA reads TGTGCCAGCTCACCAGCCGCGACAGGGGGCGAGCAGTACTTC. This sequence encodes CASSPAATGGEQYF.

The V call is TRBV25-1, the J call TRBJ1-1, with D maybe TRBD1 (6 bases). CDR3 length equals 13 residues. Germline V gene data show CDR1 as MGHDK and CDR2 as SYGVNS. Trimming left V 6 bases short and J 4 bases short, with 12 bases between. In DNA form, the CDR3 reads TGTGCCAGCAGGATGGGCAGGGGCACTGAAGCTTTCTTT. This translates into CASRMGRGTEAFF.

The V gene is TRBV30, the J gene TRBJ2-4; TRBD2 matches at 8 bases. Germline V gene lookup returns CDR1 GTSNPN and CDR2 SVGIG (reference sequence). The CDR3 covers 13 residues. V dropped 3 bases and J dropped 10; count of bases not matched to a gene: 8. The CDR3 loop reads CAWSLGAGVIQYF. The CDR3 coding sequence is TGTGCCTGGAGCCTAGGAGCGGGAGTTATTCAGTACTTC.

This sequence joins TRBV27 and TRBJ2-2; 7 bases are shared with TRBD1. The CDR3 contains 16 residues. CDR1 MNHEY and CDR2 SMNVEV come from the germline V gene (reference sequence). Trimming removed 6 bases from V and 0 bases from J; junction bases left unmatched: 7. In DNA form, the CDR3 reads TGTGCCAGCAGGCGACAGGGCCCAGCGAACACCGGGGAGCTGTTTTTT. This translates into CASRRQGPANTGELFF.

V gene TRBV29-1 combines with J gene TRBJ2-7; D gene uncertain. The CDR3 loop spans 16 amino acids. The germline CDR1 and CDR2 sequences are SQVTM and ANQGSEA. V was clipped by 0 bases and J by 0 bases, with 15 bases between them. The CDR3 sequence is CSVEDLTGPSSYEQYF. In nucleotides, the CDR3 is TGCAGCGTTGAAGATTTAACGGGTCCTAGCTCCTACGAGCAGTACTTC.

The chain recombines TRBV7-6 with TRBJ2-5, with 8 bases matching TRBD2. Germline CDR1 is SGHVS and CDR2 is FNYEAQ. The J segment lost 4 bases and the V segment lost 1 base, leaving 11 bases of the junction unmatched. This CDR3 contains 17 residues. This CDR3 reads CASSLVGSGSWGETQYF. The CDR3 region has the DNA TGTGCCAGCAGCTTAGTCGGAAGCGGGAGTTGGGGAGAGACCCAGTACTTC.